The rows below give T cell receptor beta chains drawn from one sample of a study of T-cell memory formation after mild COVID-19. TCRdb processed the 5' RACE reads anew with MiXCR; each CDR3 protein has one entry. The repertoire includes tens of thousands of distinct CDR3 sequences, 9.5% to 15% of them detected once, and roughly 40% sits in the top ten. Sequences were obtained from PBMCs or a T cell subset sorted from them (not recorded which). The receptors were sampled from a man aged 18 to 30 who had mild COVID-19 (a few samples of this study predate the infection). Cell type and time point are not known. Both conserved end residues are part of each CDR3. D genes are given only for firm matches. Rows may omit the clone size; those that give it use once, few, many or a size class.

d_call clone_size cdr3_length j_call v_call cdr3_nt cdr3_aa
. few 18 TRBJ2-4 TRBV12-3/TRBV12-4 TGTGCCAGCAGTTTCGTGGGGGCCAGACTTACAGCCAAAAACATTCAGTACTTC CASSFVGARLTAKNIQYF
TRBD1 few 12 TRBJ2-1 TRBV7-3 TGTGCCAGCAGCCAGGGGGACAATGAGCAGTTCTTC CASSQGDNEQFF
TRBD2 . 14 TRBJ2-3 TRBV28 TGTGCCAGCAGTCCAACGACTAGCGTTGGTACGCAGTATTTT CASSPTTSVGTQYF
. . 16 TRBJ2-3 TRBV15 TGTGCCACCAGCAGAGATCGCGGCAGGAGCACAGATACGCAGTATTTT CATSRDRGRSTDTQYF
TRBD2 . 14 TRBJ2-5 TRBV10-3 TGTGCCAGCGGACTAGCGGGAGACCAAGAGACCCAGTACTTC CASGLAGDQETQYF
. few 14 TRBJ1-3 TRBV6-2/TRBV6-3 TGTGCCAGCAGTTTGCCTGACTCTGGAAACACCATATATTTT CASSLPDSGNTIYF
. . 13 TRBJ1-4 TRBV27 TGTGCCAGCAGTTTATCGAGAAGGGGAAAACTGTTTTTT CASSLSRRGKLFF
. . 15 TRBJ1-5 TRBV19 TGTGCCAGTACCTCGTTCGGGGGCCAGGGTCAGCCCCAGCATTTT CASTSFGGQGQPQHF
TRBD1 . 17 TRBJ2-2 TRBV7-6 TGTGCCAGCAGACTAACCGGGACAGGGGGCCGTACCGGGGAGCTGTTTTTT CASRLTGTGGRTGELFF
TRBD1 few 13 TRBJ2-7 TRBV29-1 TGCAGCACCCGACAGGGGGCGTCTTACGAGCAGTACTTC CSTRQGASYEQYF
. . 15 TRBJ2-7 TRBV9 TGTGCCAGCAGCGTAGGAGCCGTACCGCCCTACGAGCAGTACTTC CASSVGAVPPYEQYF
TRBD1 . 13 TRBJ1-1 TRBV2 TGTGCCAGCAGGGACAGGGAGAACACTGAAGCTTTCTTT CASRDRENTEAFF
. few 14 TRBJ2-7 TRBV14 TGTGCCAGCAGCCCTCGGGGAGACTCCTACGAGCAGTACTTC CASSPRGDSYEQYF
TRBD1 . 16 TRBJ2-1 TRBV29-1 TGCAGCGTTGAGCTACCCCGGGACAGGGGCTACAATGAGCAGTTCTTC CSVELPRDRGYNEQFF
. . 18 TRBJ2-3 TRBV7-2 TGTGCCAGCAGCTCCCCCCGGGGGGCCAGAACTAGCACAGATACGCAGTATTTT CASSSPRGARTSTDTQYF
. few 14 TRBJ1-4 TRBV27 TGTGCCAGCAGTTGGGGGGGAACTAATGAAAAACTGTTTTTT CASSWGGTNEKLFF
TRBD2 . 15 TRBJ2-5 TRBV27 TGTGCCAGCAGTTTGGGTAGCGGGGGTCGAGAGACCCAGTACTTC CASSLGSGGRETQYF
. few 14 TRBJ1-2 TRBV5-5 TGTGCCAGCAGCCCCTCGGAGTATAACTATGGCTACACCTTC CASSPSEYNYGYTF
TRBD1 many 16 TRBJ1-6 TRBV23-1 TGCGCCAGCAGTCAGGCGGGACAGCAGGTTAATTCACCCCTCCACTTT CASSQAGQQVNSPLHF
. . 14 TRBJ2-3 TRBV4-2 TGTGCCAGCAGCCAAGCCGGGTCCCTAGGTACGCAGTATTTT CASSQAGSLGTQYF
. . 13 TRBJ1-2 TRBV7-9 TGTGCCAGCAGCTTAGGGCAGAACTATGGCTACACCTTC CASSLGQNYGYTF
TRBD2 . 16 TRBJ2-1 TRBV7-3 TGTGCCAGCAGCAGTTCCAGCGGGGGTTGGGTCGATGAGCAGTTCTTC CASSSSSGGWVDEQFF